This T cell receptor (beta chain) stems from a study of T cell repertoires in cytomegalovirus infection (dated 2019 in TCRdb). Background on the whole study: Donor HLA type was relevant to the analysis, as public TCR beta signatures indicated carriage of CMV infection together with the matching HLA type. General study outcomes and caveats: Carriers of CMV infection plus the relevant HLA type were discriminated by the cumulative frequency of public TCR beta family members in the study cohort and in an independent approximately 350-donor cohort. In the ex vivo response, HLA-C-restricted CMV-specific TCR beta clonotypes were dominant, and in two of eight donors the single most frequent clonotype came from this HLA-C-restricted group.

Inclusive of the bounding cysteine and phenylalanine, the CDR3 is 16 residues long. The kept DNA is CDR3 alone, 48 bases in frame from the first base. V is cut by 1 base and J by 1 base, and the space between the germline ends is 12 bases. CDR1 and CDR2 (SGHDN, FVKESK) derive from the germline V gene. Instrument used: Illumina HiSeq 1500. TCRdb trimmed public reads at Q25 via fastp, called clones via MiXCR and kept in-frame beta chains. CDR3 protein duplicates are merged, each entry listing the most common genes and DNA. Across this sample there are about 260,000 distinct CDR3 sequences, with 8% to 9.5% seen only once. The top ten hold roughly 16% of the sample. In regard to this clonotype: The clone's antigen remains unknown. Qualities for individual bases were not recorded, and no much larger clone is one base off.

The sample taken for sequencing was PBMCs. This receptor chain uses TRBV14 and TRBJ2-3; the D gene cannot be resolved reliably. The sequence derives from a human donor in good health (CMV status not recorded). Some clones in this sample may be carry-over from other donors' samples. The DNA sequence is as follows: TGTGCCAGCAGCCAAGGTCTTCCGGCGGGCACAGATACGCAGTATTTT. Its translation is CASSQGLPAGTDTQYF. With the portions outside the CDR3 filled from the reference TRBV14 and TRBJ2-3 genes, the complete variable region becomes EAGVTQFPSHSVIEKGQTVTLRCDPISGHDNLYWYRRVMGKEIKFLLHFVKESKQDESGMPNNRFLAERTGGTYSTLKVQPAELEDSGVYFCASSQGLPAGTDTQYFGPGTRLTVL.